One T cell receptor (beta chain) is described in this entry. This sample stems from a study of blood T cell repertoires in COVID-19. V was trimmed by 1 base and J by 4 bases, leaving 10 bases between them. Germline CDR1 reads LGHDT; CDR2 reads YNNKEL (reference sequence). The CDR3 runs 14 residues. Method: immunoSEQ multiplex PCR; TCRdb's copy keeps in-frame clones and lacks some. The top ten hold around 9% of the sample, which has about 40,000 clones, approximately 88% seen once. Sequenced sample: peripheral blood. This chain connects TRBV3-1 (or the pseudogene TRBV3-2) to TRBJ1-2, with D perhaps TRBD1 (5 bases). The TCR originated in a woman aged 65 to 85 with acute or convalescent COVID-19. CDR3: CASSQGGRAYGYTF. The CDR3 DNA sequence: TGTGCCAGCAGCCAAGGGGGCAGGGCCTATGGCTACACCTTC.